This T cell receptor (beta chain) comes out of a study of T-cell memory formation after mild COVID-19. The study, taken as a whole, reports: A subset of responding clones appeared in pre-infection memory, suggesting cross-reactive memory joined.

5'RACE with constant-segment primers yielded barcoded, UMI-tagged TCR alpha and TCR beta cDNA libraries. TCRdb passed the 5' RACE reads through MiXCR, listing each CDR3 protein once. The table includes under 650,000 distinct CDR3 sequences, more than 15% detected once. This clonotype came up many times. Its antigen is currently unknown. The CDR3 is made up of 15 amino acids. V trimming: 2 bases; J trimming: 0 bases; junction bases outside the gene matches: 4. The germline CDR1 and CDR2 sequences are SQVTM and ANQGSEA. The source of this sequence is an adult woman who had mild COVID-19 (a few samples of this study predate the infection). Cell type and time point are not known. The chain is built from TRBV29-1 and TRBJ1-1; 9 bases match TRBD1. Input material: PBMCs or a T cell subset sorted from them (not recorded which). The CDR3: CSVERGQGLNTEAFF. The CDR3 DNA sequence: TGCAGCGTTGAAAGGGGACAGGGATTGAACACTGAAGCTTTCTTT.